The next 20 T cell receptor beta chains were all read from a single sample in a study of regulatory T cells in long-lasting Graves disease. Time point noted: persistent/refractory GD, antithyroid drugs over 5 years with positive TRAb. Researchers made the TCR library from RNA that was extracted from PBMCs. Libraries of TCR beta came from iRepertoire HTBI primers plus Arm-PCR of CDR3 regions. TCRdb re-analysed the multiplex PCR reads in MiXCR, keeping a single row per CDR3 protein. This sample has almost 350,000 distinct CDR3 sequences, with roughly a fifth found just once. The sequences come from peripheral blood mononuclear cells (PBMCs), collected when the disease was refractory, from a patient treated with antithyroid drugs. These receptor sequences come from a female donor with Graves disease.

This clonotype has at least ten counts. The chain joins TRBV6-2 or TRBV6-3 to TRBJ2-7; TRBD1 aligns across 8 bases. The trim removed 5 bases at V and 2 bases at J, leaving 8 bases unmatched. Germline V gene data show CDR1 as MNHEY and CDR2 as SVGEGT. This CDR3 is built from 15 residues. CDR3 DNA: TGTGCCAGCAGTAGGGACCAACAGGGGGCCTACGAGCAGTACTTC. Its translation: CASSRDQQGAYEQYF.

This clonotype has ten or more counts. The rearrangement joins TRBV12-3 or TRBV12-4 to TRBJ1-1, with TRBD1 matching over 7 bases. The ends lost 7 bases at V and 2 bases at J; junction bases unmatched: 13. The CDR3 consists of 16 residues. The CDR3 DNA is TGTGCCAGCAATGGGGCAGGGACAGTCCTAAACACTGAAGCTTTCTTT. Its translation is CASNGAGTVLNTEAFF.

This clonotype was counted many times. The chain has TRBV15 and TRBJ1-2, with TRBD1 matching over 10 bases. The CDR3 covers 14 residues. Germline values: CDR1 LNHNV, CDR2 YYDKDF (reference sequence). The V segment lost 6 bases and the J segment 4 bases; nucleotides outside the gene matches: 5. As DNA, the CDR3 is TGTGCCACCAGTCCGGACAGGGGGGCCTATGGCTACACCTTC. Its translation: CATSPDRGAYGYTF.

This clonotype was counted at least ten times. The V and J genes are TRBV27 and TRBJ2-5; D may correspond to TRBD1 or TRBD2 (7 bases each). The V end lost 5 bases, the J end lost 9 bases, and 22 bases lay between the germline ends. Germline loops: CDR1 MNHEY, CDR2 SMNVEV (reference sequence). This CDR3 region has 15 residues. CDR3 nucleotides: TGTGCCAGCAGTCTAACCAGGTCCAGGGGGGGGGCCCAGTACTTC. This sequence encodes CASSLTRSRGGAQYF.

This clonotype came up many times. The V gene is TRBV11-2, the J gene TRBJ2-2; perhaps D is TRBD1 or TRBD2 (5 bases each). CDR1 and CDR2 (germline): SGHAT, FQNNGV. The CDR3 length is 18 residues. Trimming left V 5 bases short and J 1 base short, with 20 bases between. As DNA, the CDR3 is TGTGCCAGCAGCCATTACCTGGGACCAGCGAAGAACACCGGGGAGCTGTTTTTT. Protein sequence: CASSHYLGPAKNTGELFF.

The chain joins TRBV19 to TRBJ2-5; the match to TRBD2 covers 10 bases. Germline V gene lookup returns CDR1 LNHDA and CDR2 SQIVND (reference sequence). The junction had 6 bases not matched to a gene; V was cut back by 4 bases and J by 4 bases. The CDR3 runs to 15 residues. The CDR3 nucleotides read TGTGCCAGTAGTACCGCCAGCGGGGGGGCAGAGACCCAGTACTTC. Protein: CASSTASGGAETQYF.

This clonotype was observed a few times. This sequence joins TRBV27 and TRBJ2-2, with D possibly TRBD2 on 7 matching bases. The CDR3 loop spans 15 amino acids. V lost 10 bases and J lost 4, with 19 bases in between. Germline V gene data show CDR1 as MNHEY and CDR2 as SMNVEV (reference sequence). CDR3 loop: CATGGPWGGTGELFF. DNA of the CDR3: TGTGCCACCGGGGGGCCTTGGGGGGGCACCGGGGAGCTGTTTTTT.

Worth noting for this clonotype: A read error is possible here, since a much larger clone lies one base away. The V call is TRBV6-2 or TRBV6-3, the J call TRBJ2-7; D might be TRBD1 (6 bases). Germline values: CDR1 MNHEY, CDR2 SVGEGT. The CDR3 runs 13 residues. This chain's CDR3 is CASSYRDNYKQYF. In nucleotides, the CDR3 is TGTGCCAGCAGTTACAGGGACAACTACAAGCAGTACTTC.

The chain recombines TRBV7-9 with TRBJ1-4; D call uncertain. The CDR3 is made up of 15 amino acids. Trimming left V 2 bases short and J 8 bases short, with 15 bases between. Germline CDR1 and CDR2: SEHNR and FQNEAQ (reference sequence). Written as DNA, the CDR3 is TGTGCCAGCAGCTTAATGGCCTCCAGGAGCGAAAAACTGTTTTTT. This translates into CASSLMASRSEKLFF.

The rearrangement links TRBV20-1 to TRBJ1-2; D remains ambiguous. V lost 0 bases and J lost 2, with 13 bases in between. Germline CDR1 is DFQATT and CDR2 is SNEGSKA (reference sequence). This CDR3 has 15 amino acids. The DNA for the CDR3 is TGCAGTGCTAGAGATAATTGGTTGGGCAACTATGGCTACACCTTC. Protein: CSARDNWLGNYGYTF.

This clonotype was detected ten times or more. CDR3 sequence reads: CASGGSYGYTF. CDR3 in DNA: TGTGCCAGCGGTGGGTCGTATGGCTACACCTTC. The chain employs TRBV2 and TRBJ1-2, with unresolved D. There are 11 residues in the CDR3. V was trimmed by 8 bases and J by 5 bases, leaving 9 bases between them. Germline CDR1 SNHLY, CDR2 FYNNEI.

This chain connects TRBV7-3 to TRBJ2-5; 11 bases are shared with TRBD2. The CDR3 length is 15 residues. Trimming at V came to 5 bases and at J to 4 bases, leaving 6 bases not matched to a gene. CDR1 and CDR2 from the germline V gene are SGHTA and FQGTGA. The CDR3 protein is CASSVLAGGLETQYF. CDR3 nucleotides: TGTGCCAGCAGCGTCCTAGCGGGAGGATTAGAGACCCAGTACTTC. Based on the CDR3 plus reference TRBV7-3 and TRBJ2-5, the full variable domain is GAGVSQTPSNKVTEKGKYVELRCDPISGHTALYWYRQSLGQGPEFLIYFQGTGAADDSGLPNDRFFAVRPEGSVSTLKIQRTERGDSAVYLCASSVLAGGLETQYFGPGTRLLVL.

The table lists this clonotype with many counts. The rearrangement uses TRBV7-6 and TRBJ1-6; TRBD1 aligns across 7 bases. J gave up 6 bases and V 4 bases, and 3 bases lay outside the gene matches. The CDR3 has 14 residues. CDR1 and CDR2 (germline): SGHVS, FNYEAQ. CDR3 region: CASSWGQRNSPLHF. The CDR3 DNA sequence: TGTGCCAGCAGCTGGGGACAGCGTAATTCACCCCTCCACTTT.

This clonotype was observed at least ten times. V usage is TRBV11-2 and J usage is TRBJ1-4; D is uncertain. The CDR3 consists of 14 residues. CDR1 is SGHAT, CDR2 FQNNGV, per germline. V was cut by 1 base and J by 8 bases, with 11 bases left in between. Here the CDR3 reads CASSLVGRREKLFF. In DNA form, the CDR3 reads TGTGCCAGCAGCTTAGTAGGGCGGAGGGAAAAACTGTTTTTT.

This clonotype was recorded many times. One junction end disagrees with the germline gene, perhaps due to a read error. This rearrangement joins TRBV2 to TRBJ2-5; no definite D call. The length of the CDR3 is 11 residues. CDR1 and CDR2 (germline): SNHLY, FYNNEI. The CDR3 sequence is CASSEVSTVAF. CDR3 sequence (DNA): TGTGCCAGCAGTGAAGTGAGCACCGTGGCCTTC.

V is TRBV20-1 and J is TRBJ1-4; 7 bases line up with TRBD1. The ends lost 7 bases at V and 5 bases at J; junction bases unmatched: 10. Germline CDR1 and CDR2: DFQATT and SNEGSKA (reference sequence). CDR3 size: 14 residues. The CDR3 region has the DNA TGCAGTGGCCTGAGAGGGACAGCAAATGAAAAACTGTTTTTT. Its translation is CSGLRGTANEKLFF.

V gene TRBV5-1 combines with J gene TRBJ1-1; D gene ambiguous. Germline V lookup: CDR1 SGHRS, CDR2 YFSETQ. This CDR3 region has 11 residues. The V end lost 1 base, the J end lost 6 bases, and 4 bases lay between the germline ends. The CDR3 DNA follows: TGCGCCAGCAGCTTGCAAGCTGAAGCTTTCTTT. Translation: CASSLQAEAFF.

The chain is built from TRBV5-1 and TRBJ1-5; D remains unclear. The V and J ends lost 2 bases and 3 bases respectively, with 9 bases between them. Germline V gene lookup returns CDR1 SGHRS and CDR2 YFSETQ. This CDR3 spans 14 amino acids. The CDR3 DNA is TGCGCCAGCAGCTTTTCGCCCGACAATCAGCCCCAGCATTTT. This translates into CASSFSPDNQPQHF. The variable domain in full, completed from reference TRBV5-1 and TRBJ1-5, reads KAGVTQTPRYLIKTRGQQVTLSCSPISGHRSVSWYQQTPGQGLQFLFEYFSETQRNKGNFPGRFSGRQFSNSRSEMNVSTLELGDSALYLCASSFSPDNQPQHFGDGTRLSIL.

This clonotype was counted many times. The chain couples TRBV7-2 to TRBJ2-2; D ambiguous. The CDR3 contains 15 residues. CDR1 SGHTA and CDR2 FQGNSA come from the germline V gene. Trimming took 1 base from V and 5 from J, leaving 11 bases between them. The CDR3 loop reads CASSLVGSTTGELFF. In nucleotides, the CDR3 is TGTGCCAGCAGCTTAGTGGGGTCGACGACCGGGGAGCTGTTTTTT.

The chain joins TRBV6-5 to TRBJ1-1; D not certain. The germline V gene has CDR1 MNHEY and CDR2 SVGAGI. V lost 2 bases to trimming and J lost 5 bases, with 9 bases between them. This CDR3 spans 13 amino acids. The CDR3 loop reads CASSYGERTEAFF. The CDR3 nucleotides read TGTGCCAGCAGTTACGGGGAGAGGACTGAAGCTTTCTTT.